Each of the 21 T cell receptor beta chains below was sequenced from the same sample in a study of T-cell reconstitution after alpha-beta-depleted transplantation in children. Using unique molecular identifiers, the investigators prepared the TCRbeta library. One entry per CDR3 protein results from TCRdb running MiXCR on the PCR reads. The sample lists about 610,000 distinct CDR3 sequences; over 9.5% were seen once. Source: PBMCs from the stem cell graft donor, taken from the stem cell graft. The receptors come from a human donor who donated a stem cell graft to a child with acute myeloid leukemia.

A remark on this clonotype: A read error may be the cause here, since a much bigger clone is one base away. The chain couples TRBV5-1 to TRBJ2-7; no reliable D call. The CDR3 is made up of 10 amino acids. Per the germline V gene, CDR1 is SGHRS and CDR2 is YFSETQ. CDR3 DNA: TGCGACAGCCCCTTCTACGAGCAGTACTTC. It is translated as CDSPFYEQYF.

This clonotype has a single count. Given a much more abundant clone one base away, this may be a read error. The J gene is TRBJ1-1, the V gene TRBV12-3 or TRBV12-4; D gene unclear. This CDR3 region has 14 residues. CDR3 nucleotides: TGTGCCAGCTGTTTGTTGGGGAGGAACACTGAAGCTTTCTTT. It yields the protein CASCLLGRNTEAFF.

This clonotype was seen a handful of times. The chain recombines TRBV20-1 with TRBJ2-5; D gene unclear. The CDR3 consists of 12 residues. Trimming took 1 base from V and 5 from J, leaving 8 bases between them. Germline CDR1 reads DFQATT; CDR2 reads SNEGSKA (reference sequence). The CDR3: CSARAGVETQYF. The CDR3, as DNA: TGCAGTGCTAGAGCGGGCGTGGAGACCCAGTACTTC.

The chain links TRBV7-9 to TRBJ2-5; 8 positions match TRBD2. With 4 bases clipped from V and 5 bases from J, the junction kept 9 bases outside the gene matches. The CDR3 loop spans 15 amino acids. Per germline, CDR1 SEHNR and CDR2 FQNEAQ (reference sequence). The CDR3 spells CASSSPGLVEETQYF. DNA of the CDR3: TGTGCCAGCAGCTCACCGGGACTAGTTGAGGAGACCCAGTACTTC.

The table lists this clonotype with a few counts. V gene TRBV12-3 or TRBV12-4 combines with J gene TRBJ2-3; either TRBD1 or TRBD2 may supply D (6 bases each). Trimming took off 8 bases at V and 6 bases at J, with 18 bases between the two ends. The CDR3 extends over 14 amino acids. This CDR3 reads CASLFRGGGDTQYF. CDR3 in DNA: TGTGCCAGCCTTTTCAGGGGAGGAGGGGATACGCAGTATTTT.

At least ten counts were recorded for this clonotype. The chain couples TRBV7-2 to TRBJ2-3; tentative D call: TRBD1 (6 bases). V lost 5 bases and J 2 bases, leaving 11 bases between the germline ends. Germline V gene lookup returns CDR1 SGHTA and CDR2 FQGNSA. This CDR3 is 14 amino acids long. DNA of the CDR3: TGTGCCAGCAGCACCTACAGGGCCACAGATACGCAGTATTTT. Its translation: CASSTYRATDTQYF.

This clonotype was detected a few times. The gene calls are TRBV4-3 and TRBJ1-1; D perhaps matches TRBD1 (5 bases). Germline CDR1 reads LGHNA; CDR2 reads YSLEER. CDR3 size: 16 residues. The V gene lost 6 bases and the J gene lost 0 bases, with 17 bases spanning the gap. CDR3 coding DNA: TGCGCCAGCAGTCTCAACAGGTACAGCTTGAACACTGAAGCTTTCTTT. Translated: CASSLNRYSLNTEAFF.

This clonotype was seen repeatedly, ten times or more. The chain couples TRBV12-3 or TRBV12-4 to TRBJ2-7; 14 positions agree with TRBD2. Unmatched junction bases numbered 4, after V lost 6 bases and J lost 3 bases. The CDR3 spans 15 residues. CDR3 amino acids: CASSRLAGGDYEQYF. CDR3 nucleotide sequence: TGTGCCAGCAGCCGACTAGCGGGAGGGGACTACGAGCAGTACTTC.

This clonotype was detected ten times or more. The chain has TRBV18 and TRBJ2-7, with 8 bases fitting TRBD1. Germline values: CDR1 KGHSH, CDR2 LQKENI. V was clipped by 8 bases and J by 4 bases; unmatched bases: 13. The CDR3 sequence is 15 residues long. The CDR3 bases are TGTGCCAGCAGCCCCACCGGGACAGGTTCGTACGAGCAGTACTTC. The encoded protein is CASSPTGTGSYEQYF.

This clonotype was picked up many times. The chain is built from TRBV7-6 and TRBJ1-3; TRBD1 might be the D (5 bases). The germline gives CDR1 SGHVS, CDR2 FNYEAQ. There are 15 residues in the CDR3. V was clipped by 0 bases and J by 4 bases, with 10 bases between them. In DNA form, the CDR3 reads TGTGCCAGCAGCTTAGCGCGGGGGTCAGGAAACACCATATATTTT. It specifies CASSLARGSGNTIYF.

The V and J genes are TRBV7-2 and TRBJ2-7; TRBD1 agrees at 9 bases. The CDR3 spans 15 residues. Germline CDR1 SGHTA, CDR2 FQGNSA. Germline trimming cut 5 bases from V and 3 bases from J; bases unmatched to any gene: 8. The CDR3 DNA sequence: TGTGCCAGCAGCCTACAGGGACAGGGTAACTACGAGCAGTACTTC. Translated, it gives CASSLQGQGNYEQYF.

This clonotype was seen more than once but under ten times. The gene calls are TRBV12-3 or TRBV12-4 and TRBJ2-7; a weak D match, TRBD2 (5 bases). There are 15 residues in the CDR3. V lost 5 bases to trimming and J lost 3 bases, with 17 bases between them. The CDR3 region is CASSLDSTPFYEQYF. The DNA for the CDR3 is TGTGCCAGCAGTCTGGACTCTACGCCATTCTACGAGCAGTACTTC.

There are many counts of this clonotype. The gene calls are TRBV5-1 and TRBJ2-3; perhaps TRBD2 as D (6 bases). The CDR3 sequence is 13 residues long. In germline, CDR1 is SGHRS, CDR2 YFSETQ. V shed 6 bases and J shed 3 bases, with 11 bases lying between them. The CDR3 loop is CASKEGLTDTQYF. CDR3 nucleotides: TGCGCCAGCAAGGAGGGGTTAACAGATACGCAGTATTTT.

Many counts were recorded for this clonotype. The chain uses TRBV27 and TRBJ2-3; D is possibly TRBD1 or TRBD2 (5 bases each). The germline V gene encodes CDR1 MNHEY and CDR2 SMNVEV (reference sequence). V shed 3 bases and J shed 2 bases, with 18 bases lying between them. The CDR3 loop spans 17 amino acids. The CDR3 sequence: CASSFKTFWGTTDTQYF. As DNA, the CDR3 is TGTGCCAGCAGTTTCAAAACCTTTTGGGGGACCACAGATACGCAGTATTTT.

This clonotype was detected only a few times. The chain uses TRBV29-1 and TRBJ1-5; D ambiguous. The germline V gene has CDR1 SQVTM and CDR2 ANQGSEA. Trimming took off 4 bases at V and 3 bases at J, with 7 bases between the two ends. The CDR3 extends over 12 amino acids. The CDR3 coding sequence is TGCAGCGTTGGGTACCTCAATCAGCCCCAGCATTTT. It translates to CSVGYLNQPQHF.

This clonotype was recorded many times. The rearrangement joins TRBV18 to TRBJ2-7, with 10 bases identical to TRBD2. V lost 6 bases to trimming and J lost 4 bases; unmatched junction nucleotides: 9. The CDR3 consists of 15 residues. Germline lookup yields CDR1 KGHSH and CDR2 LQKENI. CDR3 region: CASSRTSSGGYEQYF. In nucleotides, the CDR3 is TGTGCCAGCTCCCGGACGTCTAGCGGGGGTTACGAGCAGTACTTC.

This clonotype came up many times. The chain links TRBV25-1 to TRBJ1-2, with a tentative D call TRBD1 (6 bases). The V end was cut by 3 bases, the J end by 7 bases, with 24 bases between. The CDR3 totals 17 residues. Germline V CDR1 and CDR2: MGHDK, SYGVNS. For the CDR3, the DNA is TGTGCCAGCAGTGATTCGCGGTCCGCAGGGGTTTTGCGTGGCTACACCTTC. Amino acids: CASSDSRSAGVLRGYTF.

The chain couples TRBV24-1 to TRBJ2-7, with TRBD2 matching over 9 bases. This CDR3 is built from 16 residues. Germline values: CDR1 KGHDR, CDR2 SFDVKD. Trimming at V came to 3 bases and at J to 5 bases, leaving 10 bases not matched to a gene. CDR3 DNA sequence: TGTGCCACCAGTGATCACTCAGCGGGAGGCGCCCACGAGCAGTACTTC. Its protein product is CATSDHSAGGAHEQYF.

The rearrangement links TRBV19 to TRBJ2-5, with D unclear. This CDR3 has 12 residues. Looked up from germline, CDR1 is LNHDA and CDR2 is SQIVND (reference sequence). The ends were cut back, 3 bases at V and 4 bases at J, with 6 bases in the middle. The DNA of the CDR3 is TGTGCCAGTAGTATCTTGGGAGAGACCCAGTACTTC. This codes for CASSILGETQYF.

This clonotype was recorded at least ten times. This chain links TRBV20-1 with TRBJ2-1, with D uncertain. CDR1 is DFQATT, CDR2 SNEGSKA, per germline (reference sequence). This CDR3 is 10 amino acids long. The V gene lost 4 bases and the J gene lost 10 bases, with 8 bases spanning the gap. CDR3 nucleotide sequence: TGCAGTGCTAAGTATCAAGAGCAGTTCTTC. It is translated as CSAKYQEQFF.

This clonotype showed up many times. The chain employs TRBV27 and TRBJ2-7; D is possibly TRBD1 (6 bases). The CDR3 loop spans 14 amino acids. Trimming shortened V by 3 bases and J by 6 bases, and 15 bases separated the two germline ends. CDR1 and CDR2 (germline): MNHEY, SMNVEV (reference sequence). CDR3 nucleotides: TGTGCCAGCAGTTTGGGGGCCTTTGGGTCCGAGCAGTACTTC. This codes for CASSLGAFGSEQYF.